Listed below are T cell receptor beta chains from one sample, sequenced in a study of CD8 T cells in ankylosing spondylitis. MiXCR, run by TCRdb on the 5' RACE reads, gives a single entry per CDR3 protein. The profile shows under 450,000 distinct CDR3 sequences, roughly a sixth of them singletons. The sequencing sample was made of blood, either unsorted or a sorted T cell fraction (not recorded which). Every receptor here comes from a male donor with ankylosing spondylitis. Each CDR3 is given with its conserved first and last residue. A D gene is named only where the DNA matches it firmly. Clone size appears in some rows only: once, few, many, or a class for an expanded clone.

TRBD2 TRBJ2-3 many TRBV20-1 CSVRGDTDTQYF TGCAGTGTTCGGGGGGACACAGATACGCAGTATTTT
NA TRBJ1-2 NA TRBV6-5 CASSFTRSDSYGYTF TGTGCCAGCAGTTTCACCCGATCCGACAGCTATGGCTACACCTTC
NA TRBJ1-1 once TRBV3-1 CASSQDFAGTEAFF TGTGCCAGCAGCCAAGATTTTGCAGGGACTGAAGCTTTCTTT
NA TRBJ1-5 few TRBV20-1 CSARDPGGVNQPQHF TGCAGTGCTAGAGATCCGGGGGGGGTCAATCAGCCCCAGCATTTT
NA TRBJ2-5 NA TRBV7-9 CAGDRAETQYF TGTGCCGGGGATAGGGCGGAGACCCAGTACTTC
NA TRBJ1-6 few TRBV14 CASSPPGLSNSPLHF TGTGCCAGCAGCCCACCGGGACTGTCTAATTCACCCCTCCACTTT
TRBD2 TRBJ2-3 NA TRBV5-1 CASRRQGLAGLDTQYF TGCGCCAGCAGGCGTCAGGGACTAGCGGGGTTAGATACGCAGTATTTT
NA TRBJ2-2 many TRBV12-3/TRBV12-4 CASSRTGPNTGELFF TGTGCCAGCAGCCGAACAGGTCCGAACACCGGGGAGCTGTTTTTT
NA TRBJ1-1 NA TRBV20-1 CSARVYTEAFF TGCAGTGCTAGGGTTTACACTGAAGCTTTCTTT
TRBD1 TRBJ1-5 NA TRBV20-1 CSAVTGLSNQPQHF TGCAGTGCTGTGACAGGGCTAAGCAATCAGCCCCAGCATTTT
NA TRBJ2-5 many TRBV5-1 CASSSQGETQYF TGTGCCAGCAGTTCCCAGGGAGAGACCCAGTACTTC
NA TRBJ1-2 NA TRBV15 CATSKGDIVYGYTF TGTGCCACCAGCAAGGGGGACATAGTCTATGGCTACACCTTC
TRBD1 TRBJ2-7 few TRBV28 CASSLARQGSLREQYF TGTGCCAGCAGTTTGGCGCGACAGGGCTCTCTCCGCGAGCAGTACTTC
NA TRBJ2-7 NA TRBV18 CASSSKQGHEQYF TGTGCCAGCTCATCAAAACAGGGCCACGAGCAGTACTTC
TRBD2 TRBJ2-1 NA TRBV29-1 CSVERTSGDNEQFF TGCAGCGTTGAAAGGACTAGCGGGGACAATGAGCAGTTCTTC
NA TRBJ1-5 NA TRBV9 CASSVGDVHQPQHF TGTGCCAGCAGCGTAGGGGACGTACATCAGCCCCAGCATTTT
TRBD1 TRBJ1-2 many TRBV12-3/TRBV12-4 CASTRQGNYGYTF TGTGCCAGCACCCGACAGGGGAACTATGGCTACACCTTC
NA TRBJ2-1 many TRBV12-3/TRBV12-4 CASTPYGQGNEQFF TGTGCCAGCACACCTTACGGGCAGGGCAATGAGCAGTTCTTC
TRBD1 TRBJ2-2 NA TRBV5-1 CASSAQGQGNTGELFF TGCGCCAGCAGCGCTCAGGGACAGGGGAACACCGGGGAGCTGTTTTTT
NA TRBJ1-1 NA TRBV6-5 CASRHRYTEAFF TGTGCCAGCAGACACAGGTACACTGAAGCTTTCTTT
NA TRBJ1-5 few TRBV4-3 CASSQEWGGGQPQHF TGCGCCAGCAGCCAAGAGTGGGGAGGAGGACAGCCCCAGCATTTT
NA TRBJ2-7 NA TRBV3-1 CASIDEGGPRSYEQYF TGTGCCAGCATAGATGAGGGGGGTCCCCGCTCCTACGAGCAGTACTTC
NA TRBJ1-2 few TRBV6-2/TRBV6-3 CASSRDTSRIGGYTF TGTGCCAGCAGCCGGGACACGTCAAGGATCGGTGGCTACACCTTC
NA TRBJ2-2 NA TRBV9 CASSVEGGNTGELFF TGTGCCAGCAGCGTAGAGGGGGGGAACACCGGGGAGCTGTTTTTT
NA TRBJ2-7 NA TRBV11-2 CASSSNPYEQYF TGTGCCAGCAGCTCGAATCCCTACGAGCAGTACTTC
TRBD1 TRBJ2-1 few TRBV5-5 CASSLGDRDVNEQFF TGTGCCAGCAGCTTGGGGGACAGGGACGTCAATGAGCAGTTCTTC
NA TRBJ1-5 few TRBV5-1 CASSLEPDHISNQPQHF TGCGCCAGCAGCTTGGAACCAGACCACATTAGCAATCAGCCCCAGCATTTT
NA TRBJ1-2 once TRBV7-3 CASSLSGQTYGYTF TGTGCCAGCAGCTTATCAGGCCAGACCTATGGCTACACCTTC
NA TRBJ2-1 many TRBV29-1 CSVEELAEGTYNEQFF TGCAGCGTTGAAGAGTTAGCGGAGGGGACCTACAATGAGCAGTTCTTC
NA TRBJ2-5 once TRBV9 CASSTAGVGTQYF TGTGCCAGCAGCACCGCGGGCGTGGGGACCCAGTACTTC
NA TRBJ2-7 few TRBV27 CASSLTKSSYEQYF TGTGCCAGCAGTCTTACTAAGAGCTCCTACGAGCAGTACTTC
NA TRBJ2-1 NA TRBV5-5 CASLTDSSYNEQFF TGTGCCAGCCTGACCGATAGCTCCTACAATGAGCAGTTCTTC
TRBD1 TRBJ2-3 many TRBV7-2 CASTGQGDTDTQYF TGTGCCAGCACCGGACAGGGCGACACAGATACGCAGTATTTT
TRBD1 TRBJ1-4 NA TRBV7-9 CASSSGTGAGEKLFF TGTGCCAGCAGCTCGGGGACAGGGGCAGGTGAAAAACTGTTTTTT
TRBD1 TRBJ1-2 few TRBV27 CASRQQGALGGYGYTF TGTGCCAGCAGACAACAGGGGGCCCTCGGGGGCTATGGCTACACCTTC
TRBD1 TRBJ2-3 many TRBV5-1 CASSSTGTDTQYF TGTGCCAGCAGCTCGACAGGGACAGATACGCAGTATTTT
NA TRBJ2-5 NA TRBV20-1 CSAILRETQYF TGCAGTGCTATCCTAAGGGAGACCCAGTACTTC
NA TRBJ2-7 few TRBV12-3/TRBV12-4 CASSLYSSGTSYEQYF TGTGCCAGCAGTTTATACTCCAGCGGGACATCCTACGAGCAGTACTTC
NA TRBJ1-1 few TRBV4-1 CASSQKGTANTEAFF TGCGCCAGCAGCCAAAAAGGGACGGCGAACACTGAAGCTTTCTTT